The 19 T cell receptor beta chains below all came from one sample that was sequenced in a study of cytomegalovirus exposure and HLA in healthy donors. Primers for the PCR totalled 60 Vbeta and 13 Jbeta. Profiling relied on immunoSEQ multiplex PCR, and the TCRdb table lists in-frame clones only, not all of them. The top ten hold 2.9% of the sample, which has hundreds of thousands of clones, approximately 80% seen once. The source material was PBMCs. The receptors originated from a man aged 25 to 40 in good health and CMV-seronegative.

V is TRBV6-1 and J is TRBJ1-5; perhaps TRBD1 as D (5 bases). Germline V CDR1 and CDR2: MNHNS, SASEGT. Trimming removed 0 bases at V and 6 bases at J, with 12 bases between. CDR3 length equals 15 residues. The CDR3 DNA is TGTGCCAGCAGTGAAGCGGGGGGGGTCAGTCAGCCCCAGCATTTT. This translates into CASSEAGGVSQPQHF.

The J gene is TRBJ1-2, the V gene TRBV6-1; D is undetermined. CDR1 is MNHNS, CDR2 SASEGT, per germline. The CDR3 runs 13 residues. Trimming shortened V by 6 bases and J by 7 bases, and 15 bases separated the two germline ends. The CDR3 region is CASRDSLKGGYTF. The CDR3 nucleotides are TGTGCCAGCAGGGACTCGCTTAAGGGTGGCTACACCTTC.

This clone was detected once. The V and J genes are TRBV14 and TRBJ2-2; the match to TRBD1 covers 8 bases. V trimming: 5 bases; J trimming: 7 bases; junction bases outside the gene matches: 9. Germline values: CDR1 SGHDN, CDR2 FVKESK. The length of the CDR3 is 15 residues. Here the CDR3 reads CASSVIQGEFGELFF. The DNA for the CDR3 is TGTGCCAGCAGCGTAATACAGGGGGAGTTCGGGGAGCTGTTTTTT.

A remark on this clone: The sample has other DNA sequences that encode this CDR3 too. V is TRBV28 and J is TRBJ1-5; D is perhaps TRBD1 (5 bases). CDR3 length equals 14 residues. CDR1 MDHEN and CDR2 SYDVKM come from the germline V gene. V was pared by 6 bases and J by 1 base, with 10 bases between. Here the CDR3 DNA reads TGTGCCAGCAGCCTCGGGGGGAGCAATCAGCCCCAGCATTTT. Its protein is CASSLGGSNQPQHF.

The chain combines TRBV2 with TRBJ1-6, with D hard to call. CDR1 is SNHLY and CDR2 is FYNNEI in the germline V gene. The V gene lost 6 bases and the J gene lost 8 bases, with 17 bases spanning the gap. This CDR3 has 15 amino acids. CDR3 sequence reads: CASSAPSGLYSPLHF. CDR3 DNA sequence: TGTGCCAGCAGCGCGCCCTCGGGGTTGTATTCACCCCTCCACTTT.

The chain combines TRBV6-1 with TRBJ2-5; no definite D call. The assigned J gene may be wrong: the sequence end matches TRBJ2-7 better. CDR3 length equals 12 residues. Germline V lookup: CDR1 MNHNS, CDR2 SASEGT. For the CDR3, the DNA is TGTGCCAGCAGTGAGATCTCCTACGAGCAGTACTTC. It codes for CASSEISYEQYF.

The V and J genes are TRBV29-1 and TRBJ1-1; D call uncertain. This CDR3 has 12 amino acids. Per germline, CDR1 SQVTM and CDR2 ANQGSEA. Trimming removed 3 bases from V and 1 base from J, with 6 bases in between. The CDR3 sequence is CSVDRSNTEAFF. The CDR3 nucleotides read TGCAGCGTTGACAGGTCGAACACTGAAGCTTTCTTT.

The gene calls are TRBV5-4 and TRBJ2-5; 7 nucleotides align to TRBD1. CDR1 is SGHNT and CDR2 is YYREEE in the germline V gene (reference sequence). This CDR3 contains 14 residues. Trimming at V came to 0 bases and at J to 5 bases, leaving 4 bases not matched to a gene. CDR3 DNA: TGTGCCAGCAGCTTGGCCAAACAGGGGGAGACCCAGTACTTC. Residues: CASSLAKQGETQYF.

The chain employs TRBV5-4 and TRBJ2-1, with D perhaps matching TRBD2 (5 bases). V lost 0 bases and J lost 4, with 11 bases in between. The CDR3 contains 15 residues. Germline V lookup: CDR1 SGHNT, CDR2 YYREEE (reference sequence). The CDR3 loop reads CASSLEAENYNEQFF. The CDR3 DNA is TGTGCCAGCAGCTTGGAAGCGGAGAATTACAATGAGCAGTTCTTC.

V usage is TRBV7-2 and J usage is TRBJ2-5; the match to TRBD1 covers 10 bases. In germline, CDR1 is SGHTA, CDR2 FQGNSA. Germline trimming cut 5 bases from V and 5 bases from J; bases unmatched to any gene: 14. This CDR3 region has 17 residues. The CDR3 sequence is CASSLRGWDRGDETQYF. CDR3 DNA: TGTGCCAGCAGCCTACGAGGTTGGGACAGGGGCGACGAGACCCAGTACTTC.

The CDR3 DNA reads TGCGCCAGCAGCATTACAACTAACTATGGCTACACCTTC. It translates to CASSITTNYGYTF. The chain carries TRBV5-1 and TRBJ1-2; D is undetermined. There are 13 residues in the CDR3. Germline V gene data show CDR1 as SGHRS and CDR2 as YFSETQ. V was pared by 4 bases and J by 0 bases, with 7 bases between.

Notes on this clone: One end of the junction is discordant with germline, which a read error may explain. The V call is TRBV7-2, the J call TRBJ2-6; perhaps TRBD1 as D (5 bases). Germline CDR1 reads SGHTA; CDR2 reads FQGNSA. The length of the CDR3 is 16 residues. The DNA for the CDR3 is TGTGCCAGCAGCTTAGGTTCGGCCTCTGGGGCCAGCGTCCTGACTTTC. Translating gives CASSLGSASGASVLTF.

The chain combines TRBV25-1 with TRBJ2-5, with 10 bases lining up with TRBD2. The V segment lost 4 bases and the J segment 2 bases; nucleotides outside the gene matches: 10. Germline V gives CDR1 MGHDK, CDR2 SYGVNS. There are 17 residues in the CDR3. DNA for the CDR3: TGTGCCAGCAGTGGAGGGACTAGCGCATCCCGTCAAGAGACCCAGTACTTC. Its translation is CASSGGTSASRQETQYF.

A single count supports this clone. The junction departs from the called germline gene at one end, perhaps through a read error. V is TRBV7-9 and J is TRBJ2-7; TRBD1 is a possible D gene (6 bases). The CDR3 runs 12 residues. Germline loops: CDR1 SEHNR, CDR2 FQNEAQ (reference sequence). The CDR3 here is CSSSSQGYEQYF. CDR3 DNA: TGTTCCAGCAGCTCCCAGGGGTACGAGCAGTACTTC.

The J gene is TRBJ2-5, the V gene TRBV7-9; maybe TRBD2 (6 bases). The V end lost 1 base, the J end lost 2 bases, and 14 bases lay between the germline ends. Germline V lookup: CDR1 SEHNR, CDR2 FQNEAQ (reference sequence). This CDR3 spans 16 amino acids. CDR3 protein: CASSLDFAGLQETQYF. In nucleotides, the CDR3 is TGTGCCAGCAGCTTAGACTTCGCGGGGTTACAAGAGACCCAGTACTTC.

This clone occurred a few times. The chain joins TRBV6-1 to TRBJ1-2; 11 bases are a match to TRBD1. V was clipped by 7 bases and J by 1 base; unmatched bases: 5. Germline V gives CDR1 MNHNS, CDR2 SASEGT. CDR3 length equals 15 residues. The CDR3 protein is CASMDRGLLNYGYTF. In DNA form, the CDR3 reads TGTGCCAGCATGGACAGGGGGCTACTTAACTATGGCTACACCTTC.

This clone appeared a single time. This sequence joins TRBV7-9 and TRBJ2-3; 7 nucleotides agree with TRBD2. Trimming cost V 1 base and J 3 bases; bases outside gene matches: 16. Germline CDR1 reads SEHNR; CDR2 reads FQNEAQ (reference sequence). The CDR3 contains 19 residues. The chain's CDR3 is CASSLVRWLAAEGTDTQYF. For the CDR3, the DNA is TGTGCCAGCAGCTTAGTTAGGTGGCTAGCGGCCGAGGGTACAGATACGCAGTATTTT.

The rearrangement joins TRBV6-1 to TRBJ1-2; the match to TRBD1 covers 10 bases. With V trimmed by 1 base and J by 12 bases, 5 bases remained unmatched. The germline V gene encodes CDR1 MNHNS and CDR2 SASEGT. This CDR3 comprises 13 residues. The CDR3 DNA is TGTGCCAGCAGTGAAGAAGGGACAGGGGTTAACACCTTC. Its protein product is CASSEEGTGVNTF.

Of note for this clone: The sample holds other DNA sequences that translate to the same CDR3. This chain uses TRBV4-2 with TRBJ1-2, with 10 nucleotides matching TRBD1. V dropped 0 bases and J dropped 4; count of bases not matched to a gene: 11. The CDR3 is 18 residues long. The germline gives CDR1 LGHNA, CDR2 YNFKEQ. CDR3 in DNA: TGTGCCAGCAGCCAAGATATTCAGACAGGGGGCGCAGGCTATGGCTACACCTTC. It yields the protein CASSQDIQTGGAGYGYTF.